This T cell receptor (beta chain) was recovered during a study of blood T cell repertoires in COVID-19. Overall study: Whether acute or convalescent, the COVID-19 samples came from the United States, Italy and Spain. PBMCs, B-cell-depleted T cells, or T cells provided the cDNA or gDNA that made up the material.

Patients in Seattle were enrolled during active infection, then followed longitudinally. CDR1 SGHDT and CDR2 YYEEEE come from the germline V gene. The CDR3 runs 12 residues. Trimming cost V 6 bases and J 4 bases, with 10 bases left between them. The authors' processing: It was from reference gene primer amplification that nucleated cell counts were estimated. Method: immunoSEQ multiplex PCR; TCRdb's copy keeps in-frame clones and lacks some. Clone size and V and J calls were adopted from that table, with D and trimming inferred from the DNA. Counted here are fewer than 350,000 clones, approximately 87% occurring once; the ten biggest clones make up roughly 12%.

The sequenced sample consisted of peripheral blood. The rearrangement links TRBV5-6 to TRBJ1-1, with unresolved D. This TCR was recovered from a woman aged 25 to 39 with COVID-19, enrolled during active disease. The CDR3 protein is CASTITGTEAFF. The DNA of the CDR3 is TGTGCCAGCACCATTACGGGCACTGAAGCTTTCTTT.